This T cell receptor beta chain was found in a study of shared clonotypes between healthy human individuals. Study-wide background: Used for every donor were three CD4 naive, three CD4 memory, two CD8 naive and one CD8 memory plate. Study results and caveats: The naive CD4 repertoires of several donors were compared, and approximately 5% of clonotypes were shared.

Turning to this clone: Antigen specificity is unknown.

CDR3 size: 13 residues. The germline V gene has CDR1 MNHNS and CDR2 SASEGT. Trimming took off 6 bases at V and 5 bases at J, with 11 bases between the two ends. The authors split each subset's genomic DNA evenly across several immunoSEQ plates. Libraries were prepared by immunoSEQ multiplex PCR; TCRdb keeps only in-frame clonotypes and omits some of them. Here the sample spans about 1 million clones, 75% to 85% being singletons. The V call is TRBV6-1, the J call TRBJ1-5; tentatively, D is TRBD1 (5 bases). The sequence was collected from a man between 18 and 29 years old in good health. Some clones in this sample may be carry-over from other donors' samples. The sequenced sample was memory CD4+ T cells from PBMCs. Subset indicated: CD45RA-negative fraction. In DNA form, the CDR3 reads TGTGCCAGCAGCAACGTACAGGATCAGCCCCAGCATTTT. Translating it yields CASSNVQDQPQHF.